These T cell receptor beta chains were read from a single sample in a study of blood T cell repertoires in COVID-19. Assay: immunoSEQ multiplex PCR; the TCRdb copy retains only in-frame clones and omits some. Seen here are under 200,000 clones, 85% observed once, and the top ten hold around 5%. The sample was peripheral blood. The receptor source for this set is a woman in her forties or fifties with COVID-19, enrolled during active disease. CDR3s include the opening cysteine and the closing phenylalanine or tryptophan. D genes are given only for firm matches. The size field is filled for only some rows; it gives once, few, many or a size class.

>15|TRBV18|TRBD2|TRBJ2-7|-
CASSPPSGGSYEQYF
TGTGCCAGCTCACCTCCTAGCGGGGGGTCCTACGAGCAGTACTTC
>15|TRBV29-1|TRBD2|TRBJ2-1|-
CSEARGTSGGDEQFF
TGCAGCGAGGCCCGGGGGACTAGCGGGGGGGATGAGCAGTTCTTC
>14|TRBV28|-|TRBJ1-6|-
CASSWRGQRAPLHF
TGTGCCAGCAGTTGGCGCGGGCAAAGGGCACCCCTCCACTTT
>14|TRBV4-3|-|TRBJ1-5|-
CASSLGRTNQPQHF
TGCGCCAGCAGCCTAGGACGGACAAATCAGCCCCAGCATTTT
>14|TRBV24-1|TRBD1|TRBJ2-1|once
CATSGDRGSDEQFF
TGTGCCACCAGTGGGGACAGGGGGTCGGATGAGCAGTTCTTC
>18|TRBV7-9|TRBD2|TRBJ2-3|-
CASSLLAGGYLSTDTQYF
TGTGCCAGCAGCTTACTAGCGGGGGGTTACCTTAGCACAGATACGCAGTATTTT
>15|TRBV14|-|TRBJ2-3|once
CASSHRGYVTDTQYF
TGTGCCAGCAGCCATCGGGGGTACGTCACAGATACGCAGTATTTT
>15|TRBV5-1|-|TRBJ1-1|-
CASSSPTAGVAEAFF
TGCGCCAGCAGCTCCCCGACCGCGGGAGTGGCTGAAGCTTTCTTT
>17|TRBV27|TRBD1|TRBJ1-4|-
CASSPRTGAHANEKLFF
TGTGCCAGCAGTCCACGGACAGGGGCGCATGCTAATGAAAAACTGTTTTTT
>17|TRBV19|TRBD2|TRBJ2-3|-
CASSISSGGAVTDTQYF
TGTGCCAGTAGTATATCTAGCGGGGGGGCTGTCACAGATACGCAGTATTTT
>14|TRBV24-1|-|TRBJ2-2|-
CATSAQGRAGELFF
TGTGCCACCTCGGCCCAGGGGAGGGCCGGGGAGCTGTTTTTT
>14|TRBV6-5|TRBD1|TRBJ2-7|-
CASSWDRGPYEQYF
TGTGCCAGCAGTTGGGACAGGGGCCCCTACGAGCAGTACTTC
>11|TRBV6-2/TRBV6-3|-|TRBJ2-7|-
CASSRSYEQYF
TGTGCCAGCAGTCGCTCCTACGAGCAGTACTTC
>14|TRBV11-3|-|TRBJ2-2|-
CASSSGTGTGELFF
TGTGCCAGCAGCAGCGGCACAGGGACCGGGGAGCTGTTTTTT
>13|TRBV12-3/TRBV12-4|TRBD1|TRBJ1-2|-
CASSQGQTYGYTF
TGTGCCAGCAGCCAGGGACAGACCTATGGCTACACCTTC
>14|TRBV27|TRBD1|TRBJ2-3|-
CASRRTGGTDTQYF
TGTGCCAGCAGGAGGACAGGGGGCACAGATACGCAGTATTTT
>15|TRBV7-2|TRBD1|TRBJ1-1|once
CASSTWTGLNTEAFF
TGTGCCAGCAGCACATGGACAGGGCTGAACACTGAAGCTTTCTTT
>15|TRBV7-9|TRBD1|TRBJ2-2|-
CASSSGQPGTGELFF
TGTGCCAGCAGCTCGGGACAGCCCGGGACCGGGGAGCTGTTTTTT
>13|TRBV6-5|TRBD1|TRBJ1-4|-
CASSYDRVTKLFF
TGTGCCAGCAGTTACGACAGGGTGACGAAACTGTTTTTT